Below, 18 T cell receptor beta chains from the same sample are listed, as sequenced in a study of shared clonotypes between healthy human individuals. Method: immunoSEQ multiplex PCR; TCRdb's copy keeps in-frame clones and lacks some. The table records approximately 2,300,000 clones, roughly 90% of them present only once. Sample: naive CD4+ T cells from PBMCs. The subset is: CD45RA+ positively selected. Source of these receptors: a man younger than 30 in good health. Some clones in this sample may be carry-over from other donors' samples.

This clone was seen once. The chain employs TRBV5-1 and TRBJ1-3, with D tentatively TRBD1 (6 bases). Trimming stripped 1 base from V and 0 bases from J, with 17 bases between. This CDR3 is built from 18 residues. Germline V CDR1 and CDR2: SGHRS, YFSETQ. The CDR3 DNA follows: TGCGCCAGCAGCTTGACTTTTCGGACAGTTTCCTCTGGAAACACCATATATTTT. It yields the protein CASSLTFRTVSSGNTIYF. The full variable domain, its missing parts supplied by reference TRBV5-1 and TRBJ1-3, is KAGVTQTPRYLIKTRGQQVTLSCSPISGHRSVSWYQQTPGQGLQFLFEYFSETQRNKGNFPGRFSGRQFSNSRSEMNVSTLELGDSALYLCASSLTFRTVSSGNTIYFGEGSWLTVV.

Details on this clone: Distinct nucleotide sequences in the sample also encode this CDR3. The gene calls are TRBV19 and TRBJ1-5; unclear D gene. The CDR3 is made up of 13 amino acids. The V end lost 1 base, the J end lost 4 bases, and 5 bases lay between the germline ends. Germline CDR1 is LNHDA and CDR2 is SQIVND (reference sequence). CDR3 protein: CASSIGRNQPQHF. Here the CDR3 DNA reads TGTGCCAGTAGTATAGGTCGGAATCAGCCCCAGCATTTT.

This chain joins TRBV27 and TRBJ2-1; D gene ambiguous. The length of the CDR3 is 11 residues. Trimming took off 7 bases at V and 10 bases at J, with 11 bases between the two ends. Germline V gene data show CDR1 as MNHEY and CDR2 as SMNVEV (reference sequence). The chain's CDR3 is CASNPRAEQFF. The CDR3 region has the DNA TGTGCCAGCAATCCCCGGGCGGAGCAGTTCTTC.

Note on this clone: At one end, the junction sequence differs from germline, possibly due to a read error. This chain links TRBV7-6 with TRBJ2-3; 10 nucleotides match TRBD2. CDR3 length: 14 amino acids. Germline CDR1 SGHVS, CDR2 FNYEAQ. CDR3 residues: CASSSGRWTDMQYF. The CDR3, as DNA: TGTGCCAGCAGTAGCGGGAGGTGGACAGATATGCAGTATTTT.

Here the CDR3 reads CASSVLPQLYEQYF. CDR3 nucleotide sequence: TGTGCCAGCAGCGTGTTACCGCAGCTCTACGAGCAGTACTTC. The chain has TRBV7-9 and TRBJ2-7; no clear D. In germline, CDR1 is SEHNR, CDR2 FQNEAQ (reference sequence). Trimming cost V 5 bases and J 3 bases, with 14 bases left between them. The CDR3 sequence is 14 residues long.

As for this clone: Other nucleotide sequences in the sample specify the same CDR3. The J gene is TRBJ2-7, the V gene TRBV18; D perhaps matches TRBD2 (6 bases). The CDR3 contains 14 residues. Germline lookup yields CDR1 KGHSH and CDR2 LQKENI. Trimming took off 0 bases at V and 7 bases at J, with 13 bases between the two ends. The CDR3 reads CASSPPGGTGEQYF. In DNA, the CDR3 is TGTGCCAGCTCACCACCGGGCGGGACGGGGGAGCAGTACTTC.

V usage is TRBV5-4 and J usage is TRBJ2-5, with 10 bases identical to TRBD2. CDR1 SGHNT and CDR2 YYREEE come from the germline V gene (reference sequence). Trimming cost V 4 bases and J 4 bases; bases outside gene matches: 10. The CDR3 is 16 amino acids. The CDR3 DNA reads TGTGCCAGCAGCCATCCTAGCGGGAGCGCGGCAGAGACCCAGTACTTC. Protein: CASSHPSGSAAETQYF.

As to this clone: Other DNA sequences in this specimen translate into the identical CDR3. CDR3 loop: CASSQVPEGQPQHF. In DNA, the CDR3 is TGCGCCAGCAGCCAAGTACCAGAAGGTCAGCCCCAGCATTTT. The genes are TRBV4-1 and TRBJ1-5; D is unresolved. Deletions cut 1 base from V and 6 bases from J, with 10 bases between. The CDR3 is 14 residues long. Germline V lookup: CDR1 MGHRA, CDR2 YSYEKL.

This chain connects TRBV5-8 to TRBJ2-1, with 7 bases matching TRBD2. With 3 bases clipped from V and 12 bases from J, the junction kept 18 bases outside the gene matches. From germline, CDR1 is SGHTS and CDR2 YDEGEE. The CDR3 covers 16 residues. The CDR3 DNA is TGTGCCAGCAGCTCATCGATGTGGTGGGGGGGGAGCCTGCAGTTCTTC. Translating it yields CASSSSMWWGGSLQFF. The whole variable domain, filled in from reference TRBV5-8 and TRBJ2-1, reads EAGVTQSPTHLIKTRGQQATLRCSPISGHTSVYWYQQALGLGLQFLLWYDEGEERNRGNFPPRFSGRQFPNYSSELNVNALELEDSALYLCASSSSMWWGGSLQFFGPGTRLTVL.

The J gene is TRBJ2-5, the V gene TRBV6-1; TRBD2 is a possible D gene (6 bases). V was cut by 6 bases and J by 5 bases, with 19 bases left in between. CDR3 length equals 15 residues. Per germline, CDR1 MNHNS and CDR2 SASEGT. CDR3 amino acids: CASSPAGLRAETQYF. CDR3 nucleotide sequence: TGTGCCAGCAGCCCCGCGGGACTCCGAGCGGAGACCCAGTACTTC.

The chain links TRBV28 to TRBJ1-1; D possibly corresponds to TRBD1 (6 bases). V lost 6 bases to trimming and J lost 5 bases, with 16 bases between them. The CDR3 runs 14 residues. Germline CDR1 reads MDHEN; CDR2 reads SYDVKM. The CDR3 spells CASRRMQGRTEAFF. The CDR3 DNA sequence: TGTGCCAGCAGGCGGATGCAGGGGAGAACTGAAGCTTTCTTT.

This clone was counted a single time. This chain connects TRBV6-5 to TRBJ2-4, with D possibly matching TRBD1 (5 bases). The germline CDR1 and CDR2 sequences are MNHEY and SVGAGI. This CDR3 has 11 amino acids. V dropped 8 bases and J dropped 6 bases, with 8 bases sitting between them. The CDR3 spells CASWGGNIQYF. CDR3 DNA: TGTGCCAGCTGGGGCGGAAACATTCAGTACTTC.

V usage is TRBV6-5 and J usage is TRBJ2-7; TRBD2 matches at 7 bases. The trim removed 2 bases at V and 6 bases at J, leaving 7 bases unmatched. Germline V gene sequence: CDR1 MNHEY, CDR2 SVGAGI. The CDR3 has 14 amino acids. The CDR3 loop is CASSYLAGVTEQYF. CDR3 DNA: TGTGCCAGCAGTTACCTTGCGGGAGTTACCGAGCAGTACTTC.

This clone was seen only a few times. Other DNA sequences in the sample encode the same CDR3. For the CDR3, the DNA is TGCGCCAGCAGCTTAAACAGGGGTGGCACTGAAGCTTTCTTT. Protein: CASSLNRGGTEAFF. The chain uses TRBV5-1 and TRBJ1-1; 7 nucleotides line up with TRBD1. This CDR3 is 14 amino acids long. Germline CDR1 SGHRS, CDR2 YFSETQ. Trimming removed 2 bases from V and 4 bases from J; junction bases left unmatched: 5.

This rearrangement joins TRBV6-6 to TRBJ1-4, with D unresolved. In germline, CDR1 is MNHNY, CDR2 SVGAGI (reference sequence). This CDR3 is built from 12 residues. Trimming cost V 4 bases and J 5 bases, with 5 bases left between them. The CDR3 DNA reads as TGTGCCAGCAGTTGGTCGAATGAAAAACTGTTTTTT. It translates to CASSWSNEKLFF.

The rearrangement links TRBV7-3 to TRBJ2-3; D is possibly TRBD1 or TRBD2 (5 bases each). Per germline, CDR1 SGHTA and CDR2 FQGTGA. This CDR3 has 14 residues. V was trimmed by 1 base and J by 7 bases, leaving 12 bases between them. The DNA for the CDR3 is TGTGCCAGCAGCTTAATCGGGGCTAGTTATACGCAGTATTTT. Translating it yields CASSLIGASYTQYF.

The chain combines TRBV27 with TRBJ1-1; 7 nucleotides align to TRBD1. This CDR3 is built from 15 residues. Looked up from germline, CDR1 is MNHEY and CDR2 is SMNVEV (reference sequence). V lost 4 bases to trimming and J lost 3 bases; unmatched junction nucleotides: 8. DNA of the CDR3: TGTGCCAGCAGTTCAGGGAGGACAGGTCACACTGAAGCTTTCTTT. It yields the protein CASSSGRTGHTEAFF.

The rearrangement uses TRBV5-1 and TRBJ2-7; TRBD1 aligns across 7 bases. After removal of 5 bases from V and 3 bases from J, the junction contained 2 bases not matched to a gene. This CDR3 comprises 12 residues. Germline CDR1 is SGHRS and CDR2 is YFSETQ. In DNA, the CDR3 is TGCGCCAGCAGGTCAGGGGGCTACGAGCAGTACTTC. This sequence encodes CASRSGGYEQYF.